This TCR beta chain was recovered during a study of blood T cell repertoires in COVID-19 (dated by TCRdb to 2020 to 2021). Regarding the complete study: Samples from collaborators originated in the United States, Italy and Spain and spanned both the acute and convalescent phases of COVID-19. The material from the prospective study consisted of cDNA or gDNA derived from T cells, B-cell-depleted T cells, or PBMCs. Deeply sampled blood TCRbeta repertoires from subjects exposed to, actively infected with, or recovered from COVID-19 were included in the dataset. The repertoires were released in a freely available public database meant as a resource for research on the immune response to SARS-CoV-2. Samples were obtained from the ongoing ImmuneRACE study (first 160 participants) and from over 1,000 subjects provided by 6 global collaborators. Nearly every sample came with metadata listing a de-identified subject ID, COVID-19 status, age in years and sex. Where available, HLA class I and class II types were taken from metadata supplied by the sample provider and were not determined by assay-based typing. Here is what the overall study found, with its caveats: The quantity of clinical and demographic metadata differed by source and by participant and was supplied without curation.

Each collaborating institution followed its own protocols to collect whole blood in K2EDTA tubes. For TCRbeta analysis, collaborators shipped samples as frozen whole blood, isolated PBMCs, or DNA extracted from either of those sample types. The immunoSEQ Assay, a bias-controlled multiplex PCR, was used to amplify TCRbeta CDR3 regions from genomic DNA. The authors' analysis ran thus. Within the assay, amplification of reference gene primers was used to estimate how many nucleated cells each sample contained. To quantify the absolute abundance of each unique TCRbeta CDR3 rearrangement, sequence reads were collapsed and filtered. For each sample, productive Simpson clonality was calculated by taking the square root of Simpson's diversity index across productive rearrangements. The source is immuneACCESS, and TCRdb retained only in-frame sequences with V and J called. Part of the clones is not carried over; for the studies checked, unresolved V genes explain less than half of this, and the remainder is unexplained. V and J calls and clone size follow that table, whereas D and trimming were derived from the DNA. Across this sample there are about 100,000 clones, with more than 75% seen only once. The ten most abundant clones make up 11% of the sample.

On this clone itself: The clone's antigen remains unknown. No qualities accompany the bases; no much larger clone lies one base away.

V is trimmed back by 8 bases and J by 2 bases, and the junction contains 10 bases that no gene match accounts for. The CDR1 and CDR2 encoded by the germline V gene are SNHLY and FYNNEI. Counted from cysteine to phenylalanine, this CDR3 has 15 amino acids. Only the CDR3 DNA is retained, 45 bases long and in frame from the first base. This TCR derives from a woman between 25 and 40 years old with acute or convalescent COVID-19. Recombination linked TRBV2 to TRBJ2-7, with 9 bases in between that match TRBD1. The specimen was peripheral blood. The CDR3 is CASRGWTGVAYEQYF. Here is the DNA: TGTGCCAGCCGTGGATGGACAGGGGTGGCCTACGAGCAGTACTTC.